The 6 T cell receptor beta chains in this list originate from one sample, sequenced in a study of blood T cell repertoires in COVID-19. Data came from immunoSEQ multiplex PCR; TCRdb stores just in-frame clones and leaves some out. This sample carries 100,000 to 150,000 clones, around 85% of them seen once, and the ten largest clones take around 3%. The sample taken for sequencing was peripheral blood. These receptors all stem from a woman older than 75 with COVID-19, enrolled during active disease.

The rearrangement joins TRBV19 to TRBJ2-1, with 7 bases identical to TRBD2. V lost 4 bases to trimming and J lost 7 bases; unmatched junction nucleotides: 10. The CDR3 runs 15 residues. Germline V gene lookup returns CDR1 LNHDA and CDR2 SQIVND (reference sequence). The CDR3 nucleotides are TGTGCCAGTAGTACGCCGGGAGGCTCGACGAATGAGCAGTTCTTC. Translating gives CASSTPGGSTNEQFF.

The genes are TRBV29-1 and TRBJ2-1, with D perhaps TRBD1 (5 bases). The germline V gene encodes CDR1 SQVTM and CDR2 ANQGSEA. The CDR3 contains 14 residues. V lost 7 bases, J lost 4 bases, and 17 bases lay in between. Written as DNA, the CDR3 is TGCAGCGCCCGAAGGAGAGGACAATACAATGAGCAGTTCTTC. The encoded protein is CSARRRGQYNEQFF.

The chain employs TRBV21-1 and TRBJ1-3. TRBV21-1 is marked as a pseudogene. The length of the CDR3 is 15 residues. The CDR3 DNA reads as TGTGCCAGCAGCAAACCGACTCCTTTAGGAGCAAAGAGATATTTT. Translation: CASSKPTPLGAKRYF.

The V and J genes are TRBV6-5 and TRBJ2-3; 7 positions agree with TRBD1. CDR3 length: 14 amino acids. Per germline, CDR1 MNHEY and CDR2 SVGAGI. V was clipped by 2 bases and J by 9 bases; unmatched bases: 8. In DNA, the CDR3 is TGTGCCAGCAGTTACACCTCACAGGGGCCCACGCAGTATTTT. Amino acids: CASSYTSQGPTQYF.

A word on this clone: The junction departs from the called germline gene at one end, perhaps through a read error. The V and J genes are TRBV6-6 and TRBJ1-1; D remains ambiguous. The germline V gene encodes CDR1 MNHNY and CDR2 SVGAGI (reference sequence). This CDR3 is 11 amino acids long. CDR3 amino acids: CASEKNAEAFF. CDR3 bases: TGTGCCAGCGAGAAGAACGCTGAAGCTTTCTTT.

J is TRBJ2-3 and V is TRBV6-5, with 7 bases matching TRBD2. V gave up 4 bases and J gave up 4 bases; unmatched junction bases: 5. This CDR3 region has 14 residues. Per germline, CDR1 MNHEY and CDR2 SVGAGI. The CDR3 DNA follows: TGTGCCAGCAGTTCTCCACTAGCGCCAGATACGCAGTATTTT. Its translation is CASSSPLAPDTQYF.